The source of this TCR beta chain is a study of shared clonotypes between healthy human individuals. Clones were sequenced by immunoSEQ multiplex PCR, and TCRdb holds only the in-frame ones, with some missing. The sample consists of about 2 million clones, about 95% of them appearing once. Remarks on this clone: Antigen unknown.

Study-level results: Naive subsets generally had larger estimated richness than memory subsets. Lower generation probabilities were found for non-shared clonotypes than for those shared by all four donors. Depth was large, yet rarefaction showed that sorted-subset sequencing was incomplete.

The germline gives CDR1 MGHRA, CDR2 YSYEKL. The CDR3 is 12 residues long. V gave up 3 bases and J gave up 1 base, with 3 bases separating them. The clonotype was recovered from a man aged 18 to 29 in good health. V and J are TRBV4-1 and TRBJ1-1; D remains ambiguous. Sequencing was performed on naive CD4+ T cells sorted from blood. Subset here: CD45RA+ positively selected. The CDR3 is CASSHPNTEAFF. The CDR3 DNA reads as TGCGCCAGCAGCCACCCGAACACTGAAGCTTTCTTT.